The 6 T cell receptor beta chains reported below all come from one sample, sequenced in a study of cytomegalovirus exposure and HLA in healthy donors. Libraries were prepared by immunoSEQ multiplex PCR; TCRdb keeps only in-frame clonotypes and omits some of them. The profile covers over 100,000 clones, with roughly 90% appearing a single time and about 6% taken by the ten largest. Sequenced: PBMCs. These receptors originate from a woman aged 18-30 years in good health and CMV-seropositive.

The CDR3 protein is CASRATGTVAYEQYF. CDR3 in DNA: TGTGCCAGCAGGGCCACCGGGACAGTAGCCTACGAGCAGTACTTC. The chain joins TRBV6-1 to TRBJ2-7; TRBD1 aligns across 7 bases. The CDR3 runs to 15 residues. Germline CDR1 and CDR2: MNHNS and SASEGT. V gave up 6 bases and J gave up 2 bases; unmatched junction bases: 10.

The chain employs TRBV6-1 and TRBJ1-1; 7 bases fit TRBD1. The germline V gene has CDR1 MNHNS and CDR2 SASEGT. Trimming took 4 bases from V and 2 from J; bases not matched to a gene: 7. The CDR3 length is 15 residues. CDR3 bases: TGTGCCAGCAGTGCCAGCCGGACAGGCAACACTGAAGCTTTCTTT. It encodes CASSASRTGNTEAFF.

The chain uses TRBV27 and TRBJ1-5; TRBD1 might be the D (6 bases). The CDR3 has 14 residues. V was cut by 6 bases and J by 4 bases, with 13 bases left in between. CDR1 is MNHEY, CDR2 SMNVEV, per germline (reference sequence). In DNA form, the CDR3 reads TGTGCCAGCAGCAACGTGGGGGCTAATCAGCCCCAGCATTTT. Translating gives CASSNVGANQPQHF.

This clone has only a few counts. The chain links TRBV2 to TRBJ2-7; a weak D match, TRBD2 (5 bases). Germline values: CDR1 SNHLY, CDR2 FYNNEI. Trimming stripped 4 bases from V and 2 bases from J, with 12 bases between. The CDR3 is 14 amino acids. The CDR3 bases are TGTGCCAGCAGTGGTTTGGCGGGTACCTACGAGCAGTACTTC. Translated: CASSGLAGTYEQYF.

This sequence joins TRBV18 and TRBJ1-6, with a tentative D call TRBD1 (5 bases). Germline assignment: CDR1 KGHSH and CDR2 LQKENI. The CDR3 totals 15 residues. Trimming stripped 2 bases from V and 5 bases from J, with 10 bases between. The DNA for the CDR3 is TGTGCCAGCTCACCAAGTACAGGCGATAATTCACCCCTCCACTTT. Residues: CASSPSTGDNSPLHF.

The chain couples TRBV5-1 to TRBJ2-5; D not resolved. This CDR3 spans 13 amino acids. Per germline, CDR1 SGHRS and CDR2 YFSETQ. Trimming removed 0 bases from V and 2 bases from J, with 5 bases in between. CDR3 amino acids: CASSLGPQETQYF. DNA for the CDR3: TGCGCCAGCAGCTTGGGGCCACAAGAGACCCAGTACTTC.